This paragraph covers one T cell receptor (beta chain) sequence. Its antigen is currently not known. The sample holds no much larger clone one base away, and base qualities are not on file. TCRbeta CDR3 regions were amplified from genomic DNA by means of the immunoSEQ Assay, a bias-controlled multiplex PCR. The original methods were these. The number of nucleated cells in each sample was estimated from the amplification of reference gene primers within the assay. To quantify the absolute abundance of each unique TCRbeta CDR3 rearrangement, sequence reads were collapsed and filtered. For each sample, productive Simpson clonality was calculated as the square root of Simpson's diversity index over productive rearrangements. The table was pulled from immuneACCESS by TCRdb, which kept in-frame rearrangements only. Such tables lose some clones; where checked, under half of the loss comes from unresolved V genes, and the rest has no known cause. V, J and clone size reflect that table, while D and trimming were determined from the DNA. In all, the sample holds 150,000 to 160,000 clones, and about 89% of those were seen once. The top ten constitute less than 0.6% of the sample.

The CDR3 has 18 amino acids, counting the end cysteine and phenylalanine. Kept here is only the CDR3 DNA, which spans 54 bases and is read in frame from base 1. From a lookup of the germline V gene, CDR1 and CDR2 are ENHRY and SYGVKD. V loses 0 bases at its end and J loses 5 bases; junction bases beyond the gene matches: 8. The collaborating institutions used their own protocols to collect whole blood in K2EDTA tubes. Collaborator samples were shipped for TCRbeta analysis as frozen whole blood, isolated PBMCs, or DNA extracted from either sample type. The data are from a study of blood T cell repertoires in COVID-19 (dated by TCRdb to about 2020). Looking at the study overall: Collaborator samples came from the United States, Italy and Spain and covered acute and convalescent phases of COVID-19. The material from the prospective study consisted of cDNA or gDNA derived from T cells, B-cell-depleted T cells, or PBMCs. Deeply sampled blood TCRbeta repertoires from subjects exposed to, actively infected with, or recovered from COVID-19 were included in the dataset. A freely available public database, intended as a resource for researchers studying the immune response to SARS-CoV-2, is where the repertoires were released. Samples came from the ongoing ImmuneRACE study (first 160 participants) plus 1,254 subjects from 6 global collaborators. The sample metadata nearly always contained a de-identified subject ID, COVID-19 status, age in years and sex. HLA class I and class II types, where available, came from metadata supplied by the sample provider rather than from assay-based typing. What the research found in general, with its limitations: The quantity of clinical and demographic metadata differed by source and by participant and was supplied without curation.

The material sequenced was peripheral blood. This TCR derives from a man aged 50 or older with acute or convalescent COVID-19. The V and J segments used are TRBV10-3 and TRBJ1-6, and TRBD1 matches 9 of the central bases. The CDR3: CAISESGQGMSHNSPLHF. Here is the DNA: TGTGCCATCAGTGAGTCGGGACAGGGTATGTCTCATAATTCACCCCTCCACTTT.